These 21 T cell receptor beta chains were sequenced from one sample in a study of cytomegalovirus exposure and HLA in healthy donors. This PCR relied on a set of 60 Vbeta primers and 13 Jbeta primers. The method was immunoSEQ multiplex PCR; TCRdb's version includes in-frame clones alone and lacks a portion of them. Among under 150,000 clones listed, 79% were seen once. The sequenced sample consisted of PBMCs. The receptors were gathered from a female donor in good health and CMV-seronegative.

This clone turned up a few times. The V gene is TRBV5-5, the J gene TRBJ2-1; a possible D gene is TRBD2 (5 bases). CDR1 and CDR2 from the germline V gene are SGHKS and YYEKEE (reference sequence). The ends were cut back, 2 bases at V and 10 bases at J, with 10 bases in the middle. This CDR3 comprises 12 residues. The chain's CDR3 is CASSLRGPEQFF. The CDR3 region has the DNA TGTGCCAGCAGCTTACGCGGGCCCGAGCAGTTCTTC.

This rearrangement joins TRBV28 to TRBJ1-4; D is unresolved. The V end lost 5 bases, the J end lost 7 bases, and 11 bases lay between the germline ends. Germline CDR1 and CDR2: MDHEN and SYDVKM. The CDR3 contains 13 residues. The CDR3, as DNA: TGTGCCAGCAGTGGCCGGGTGGGTGAAAAACTGTTTTTT. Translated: CASSGRVGEKLFF.

CDR3 sequence reads: CASSPRLAGVDTQYF. The CDR3, as DNA: TGCGCCAGCAGCCCCAGACTAGCGGGAGTGGATACGCAGTATTTT. The chain employs TRBV4-1 and TRBJ2-3; 12 bases agree with TRBD2. This CDR3 has 15 residues. Germline V CDR1 and CDR2: MGHRA, YSYEKL. The J segment lost 6 bases and the V segment lost 4 bases, leaving 5 bases of the junction unmatched.

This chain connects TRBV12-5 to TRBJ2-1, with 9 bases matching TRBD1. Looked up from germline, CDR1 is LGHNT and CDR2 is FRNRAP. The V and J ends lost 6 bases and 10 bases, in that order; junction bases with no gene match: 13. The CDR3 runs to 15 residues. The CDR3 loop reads CASGRTGTGSGEQFF. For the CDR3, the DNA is TGTGCTAGTGGCCGGACCGGGACAGGGTCAGGCGAGCAGTTCTTC.

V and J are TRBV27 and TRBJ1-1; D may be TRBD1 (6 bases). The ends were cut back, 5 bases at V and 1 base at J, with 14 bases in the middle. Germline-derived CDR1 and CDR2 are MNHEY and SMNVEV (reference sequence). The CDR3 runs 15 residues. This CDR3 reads CASSHGDKRNTEAFF. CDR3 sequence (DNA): TGTGCCAGCAGTCACGGGGACAAGAGGAACACTGAAGCTTTCTTT.

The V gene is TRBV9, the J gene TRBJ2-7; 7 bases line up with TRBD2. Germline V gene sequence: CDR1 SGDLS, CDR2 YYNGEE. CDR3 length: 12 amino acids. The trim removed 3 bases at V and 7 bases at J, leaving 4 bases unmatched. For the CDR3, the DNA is TGTGCCAGCAGCGGCGGGGGAAAGGAGCAGTACTTC. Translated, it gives CASSGGGKEQYF.

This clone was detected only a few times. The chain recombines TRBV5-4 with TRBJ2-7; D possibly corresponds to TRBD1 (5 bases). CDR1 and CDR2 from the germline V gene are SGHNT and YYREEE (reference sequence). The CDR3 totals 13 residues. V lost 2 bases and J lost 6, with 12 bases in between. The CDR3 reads CASSFLQGSEQYF. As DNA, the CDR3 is TGTGCCAGCAGCTTCCTTCAGGGTAGCGAGCAGTACTTC.

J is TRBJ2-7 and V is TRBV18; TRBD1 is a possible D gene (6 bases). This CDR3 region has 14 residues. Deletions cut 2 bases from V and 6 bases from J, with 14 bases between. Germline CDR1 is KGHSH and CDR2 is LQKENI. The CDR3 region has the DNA TGTGCCAGCTCACCAGAGGACAGCCCCGGCGAGCAGTACTTC. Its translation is CASSPEDSPGEQYF. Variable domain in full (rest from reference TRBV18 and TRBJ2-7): NAGVMQNPRHLVRRRGQEARLRCSPMKGHSHVYWYRQLPEEGLKFMVYLQKENIIDESGMPKERFSAEFPKEGPSILRIQQVVRGDSAAYFCASSPEDSPGEQYFGPGTRLTVT.

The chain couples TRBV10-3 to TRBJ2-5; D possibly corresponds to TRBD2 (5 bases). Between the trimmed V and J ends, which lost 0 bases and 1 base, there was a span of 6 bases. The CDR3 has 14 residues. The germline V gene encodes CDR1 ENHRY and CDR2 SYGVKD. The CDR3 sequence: CAISESGVQETQYF. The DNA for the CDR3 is TGTGCCATCAGTGAGTCGGGAGTCCAAGAGACCCAGTACTTC.

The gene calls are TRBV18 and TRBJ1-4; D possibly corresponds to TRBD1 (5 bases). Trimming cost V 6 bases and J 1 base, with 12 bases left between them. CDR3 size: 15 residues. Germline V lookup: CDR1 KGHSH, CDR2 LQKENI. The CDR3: CASSPRQGTNEKLFF. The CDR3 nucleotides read TGTGCCAGCTCTCCCCGGCAGGGAACTAATGAAAAACTGTTTTTT.

The CDR3 DNA reads TGTGCCAGTTCAATGACAGGGGGGATGAACACTGAAGCTTTCTTT. It translates to CASSMTGGMNTEAFF. The V and J genes are TRBV6-5 and TRBJ1-1, with 9 bases that match TRBD1. J lost 0 bases, V lost 9 bases, and 8 bases had no gene match. CDR1 is MNHEY and CDR2 is SVGAGI in the germline V gene. This CDR3 has 15 residues.

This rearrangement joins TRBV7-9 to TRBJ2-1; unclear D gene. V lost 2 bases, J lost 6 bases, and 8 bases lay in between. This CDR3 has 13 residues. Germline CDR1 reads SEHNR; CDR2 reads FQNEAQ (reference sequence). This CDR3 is CASSLLTLNEQFF. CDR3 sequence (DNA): TGTGCCAGCAGCTTACTGACTCTCAATGAGCAGTTCTTC.

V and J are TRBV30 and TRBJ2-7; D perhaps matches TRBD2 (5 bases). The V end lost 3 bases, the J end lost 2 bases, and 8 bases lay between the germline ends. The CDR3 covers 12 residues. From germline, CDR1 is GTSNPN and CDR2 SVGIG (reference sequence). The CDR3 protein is CAWRDGTYEQYF. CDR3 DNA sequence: TGTGCCTGGAGAGACGGGACCTACGAGCAGTACTTC.

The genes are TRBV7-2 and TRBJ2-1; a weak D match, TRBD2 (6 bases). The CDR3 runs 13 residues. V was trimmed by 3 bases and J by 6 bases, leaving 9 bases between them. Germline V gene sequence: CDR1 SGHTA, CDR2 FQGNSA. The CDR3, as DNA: TGTGCCAGCAGCTTGACTAGGGGCAATGAGCAGTTCTTC. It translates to CASSLTRGNEQFF. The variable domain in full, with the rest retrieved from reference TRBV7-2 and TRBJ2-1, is GAGVSQSPSNKVTEKGKDVELRCDPISGHTALYWYRQSLGQGLEFLIYFQGNSAPDKSGLPSDRFSAERTGGSVSTLTIQRTQQEDSAVYLCASSLTRGNEQFFGPGTRLTVL.

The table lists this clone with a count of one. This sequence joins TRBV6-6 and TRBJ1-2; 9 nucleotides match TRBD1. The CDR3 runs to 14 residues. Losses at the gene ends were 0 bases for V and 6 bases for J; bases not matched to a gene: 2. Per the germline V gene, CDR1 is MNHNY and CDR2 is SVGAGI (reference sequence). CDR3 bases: TGTGCCAGCAGTTACTCAAGGACAGGGGATGGCTACACCTTC. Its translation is CASSYSRTGDGYTF.

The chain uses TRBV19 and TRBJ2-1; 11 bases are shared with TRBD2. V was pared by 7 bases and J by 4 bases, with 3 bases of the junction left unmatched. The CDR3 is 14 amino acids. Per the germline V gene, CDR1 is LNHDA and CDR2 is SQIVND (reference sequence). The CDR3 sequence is CASNRLAGYNEQFF. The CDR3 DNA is TGTGCCAGTAATCGACTAGCGGGGTACAATGAGCAGTTCTTC.

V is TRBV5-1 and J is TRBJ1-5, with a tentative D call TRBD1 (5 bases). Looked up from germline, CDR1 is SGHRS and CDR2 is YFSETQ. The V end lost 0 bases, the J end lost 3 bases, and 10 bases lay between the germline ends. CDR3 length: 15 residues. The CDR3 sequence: CASSLEGAPNQPQHF. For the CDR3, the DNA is TGCGCCAGCAGCTTGGAAGGGGCCCCCAATCAGCCCCAGCATTTT.

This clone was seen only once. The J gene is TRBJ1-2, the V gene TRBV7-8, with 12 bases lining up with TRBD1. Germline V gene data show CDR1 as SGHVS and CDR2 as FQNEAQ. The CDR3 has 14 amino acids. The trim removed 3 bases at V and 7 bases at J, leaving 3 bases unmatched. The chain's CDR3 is CASSLGDRGRGYTF. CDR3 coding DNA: TGTGCCAGCAGCTTGGGGGACAGGGGGCGTGGCTACACCTTC.

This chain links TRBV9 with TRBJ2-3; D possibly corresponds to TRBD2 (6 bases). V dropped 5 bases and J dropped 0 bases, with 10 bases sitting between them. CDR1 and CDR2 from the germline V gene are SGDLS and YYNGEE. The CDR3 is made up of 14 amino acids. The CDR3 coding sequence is TGTGCCAGCAGTAGCGGCCTTAGCACAGATACGCAGTATTTT. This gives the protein CASSSGLSTDTQYF.

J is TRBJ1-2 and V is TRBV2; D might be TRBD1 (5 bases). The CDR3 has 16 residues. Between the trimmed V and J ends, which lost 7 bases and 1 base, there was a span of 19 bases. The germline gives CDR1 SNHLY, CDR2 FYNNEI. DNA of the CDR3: TGTGCCAGCACCAGGGAGGTGGCGATACTTAACTATGGCTACACCTTC. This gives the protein CASTREVAILNYGYTF.

CDR3 coding DNA: TGTGCCAGCACCCTAGGAGGGGGCCGCGAGCAGTACTTC. Translating it yields CASTLGGGREQYF. The rearrangement uses TRBV6-6 and TRBJ2-7; TRBD1 is a possible D gene (7 bases). Trimming stripped 7 bases from V and 6 bases from J, with 16 bases between. The germline gives CDR1 MNHNY, CDR2 SVGAGI (reference sequence). This CDR3 is built from 13 residues.